This TCR beta chain was profiled in a study of OX40 agonist ivuxolimab in advanced cancers. Generated by immunoSEQ multiplex PCR, the TCRdb table keeps only in-frame clones and is missing some. The repertoire holds approximately 65,000 clones, with approximately 90% as singletons. Germline CDR1 SGHRS, CDR2 YFSETQ. CDR3 length: 16 residues. V lost 4 bases to trimming and J lost 8 bases; unmatched junction nucleotides: 8. Sequenced here: CD4+ or CD8+ T cells sorted from blood, sampled in a trial of the OX40 agonist ivuxolimab. The rearrangement links TRBV5-1 to TRBJ2-1; 14 positions match TRBD2. The origin of this receptor is an adult with an advanced solid tumor such as melanoma, head and neck, liver or kidney cancer. The DNA of the CDR3 is TGCGCCAGCAGCGACGGTCGACTAGCGGGAGGGGATGAGCAGTTCTTC. Residues: CASSDGRLAGGDEQFF.